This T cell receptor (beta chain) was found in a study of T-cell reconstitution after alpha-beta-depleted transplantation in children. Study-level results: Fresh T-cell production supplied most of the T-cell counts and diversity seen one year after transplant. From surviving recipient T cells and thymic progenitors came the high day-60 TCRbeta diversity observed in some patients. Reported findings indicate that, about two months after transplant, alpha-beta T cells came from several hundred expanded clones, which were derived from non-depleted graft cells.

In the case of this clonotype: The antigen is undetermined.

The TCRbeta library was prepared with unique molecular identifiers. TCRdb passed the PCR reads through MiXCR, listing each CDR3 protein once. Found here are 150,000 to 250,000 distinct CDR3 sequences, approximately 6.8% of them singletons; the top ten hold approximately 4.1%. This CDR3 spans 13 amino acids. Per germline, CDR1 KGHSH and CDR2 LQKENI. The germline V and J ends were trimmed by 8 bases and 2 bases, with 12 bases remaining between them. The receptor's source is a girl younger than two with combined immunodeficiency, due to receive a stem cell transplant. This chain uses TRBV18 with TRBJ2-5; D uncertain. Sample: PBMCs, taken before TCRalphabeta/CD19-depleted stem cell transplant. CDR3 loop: CASTYDSQETQYF. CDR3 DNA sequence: TGTGCCAGCACATACGACTCTCAAGAGACCCAGTACTTC.